These 11 T cell receptor beta chains were sequenced from one sample in a study of T cells in narcolepsy. Assay used: immunoSEQ multiplex PCR; TCRdb lists only in-frame clones, some missing. The sample carries tens of thousands of clones, approximately 85% recorded once. Sequenced input: CD45RA- memory CD4+ T cells from PBMCs. All receptors come from a human donor with narcolepsy.

The chain carries TRBV5-1 and TRBJ2-7; 8 bases are a match to TRBD2. Germline V gives CDR1 SGHRS, CDR2 YFSETQ. V gave up 8 bases and J gave up 0 bases; unmatched junction bases: 10. There are 15 residues in the CDR3. The CDR3 loop is CASKSGSGGSYEQYF. DNA of the CDR3: TGCGCCAGTAAGTCTGGGAGCGGGGGCTCCTACGAGCAGTACTTC.

This clone occurred once. CDR3 in amino acids: CASRIAGGPYEQYF. DNA for the CDR3: TGCGCCAGCAGAATAGCGGGAGGCCCCTACGAGCAGTACTTC. This rearrangement joins TRBV23-1 to TRBJ2-7; 10 nucleotides align to TRBD2. TRBV23-1 falls under the ORF class, with uncertain function. The CDR3 consists of 14 residues. Trimming took 6 bases from V and 2 from J; bases not matched to a gene: 4.

This chain connects TRBV6-1 to TRBJ2-7, with D uncertain. The CDR3 runs to 13 residues. V lost 6 bases to trimming and J lost 3 bases, with 12 bases between them. Looked up from germline, CDR1 is MNHNS and CDR2 is SASEGT. The CDR3 bases are TGTGCCAGCAGGAAAACCTATAACTACGAGCAGTACTTC. This sequence encodes CASRKTYNYEQYF.

The V call is TRBV11-2, the J call TRBJ2-1, with TRBD2 matching 11 bases. Germline V lookup: CDR1 SGHAT, CDR2 FQNNGV. This CDR3 contains 17 residues. Trimming took 6 bases from V and 4 from J; bases not matched to a gene: 11. In DNA form, the CDR3 reads TGTGCCAGCAGGCGGGCTCCGGGACTAGCGGAGTACAATGAGCAGTTCTTC. It translates to CASRRAPGLAEYNEQFF. Looking up the rest from reference TRBV11-2 and TRBJ2-1 gives the full variable domain: EAGVAQSPRYKIIEKRQSVAFWCNPISGHATLYWYQQILGQGPKLLIQFQNNGVVDDSQLPKDRFSAERLKGVDSTLKIQPAKLEDSAVYLCASRRAPGLAEYNEQFFGPGTRLTVL.

This chain links TRBV6-5 with TRBJ1-2, with 8 bases lining up with TRBD1. V was clipped by 2 bases and J by 8 bases; unmatched bases: 10. The CDR3 is made up of 15 amino acids. Germline CDR1 is MNHEY and CDR2 is SVGAGI. CDR3 loop: CASSYEGQGTLGYTF. CDR3 DNA sequence: TGTGCCAGCAGTTACGAAGGACAGGGAACGCTCGGCTACACCTTC.

The V call is TRBV6-6, the J call TRBJ1-3, with 10 bases aligning to TRBD1. This CDR3 is built from 14 residues. V lost 9 bases, J lost 6 bases, and 8 bases stayed unmatched. The germline V gene encodes CDR1 MNHNY and CDR2 SVGAGI (reference sequence). The CDR3 region has the DNA TGTGCCAGTAACCAGGGACAGGGGCTAAACACCATATATTTT. The encoded protein is CASNQGQGLNTIYF.

The rearrangement joins TRBV5-6 to TRBJ2-4; possibly TRBD2 for D (7 bases). The germline V gene encodes CDR1 SGHDT and CDR2 YYEEEE. CDR3 length: 16 amino acids. V gave up 2 bases and J gave up 8 bases, with 20 bases separating them. Written as DNA, the CDR3 is TGTGCCAGCAGCTTCCAGGGGAGGGGCTGGAGTGACATTCAGTACTTC. Encoded protein: CASSFQGRGWSDIQYF.

This chain connects TRBV2 to TRBJ2-6; D possibly corresponds to TRBD2 (6 bases). This CDR3 is built from 15 residues. Trimming took off 11 bases at V and 3 bases at J, with 17 bases between the two ends. Germline V lookup: CDR1 SNHLY, CDR2 FYNNEI. The CDR3 sequence: CALGAGSRGANVLTF. CDR3 DNA sequence: TGTGCCCTTGGGGCGGGAAGTCGTGGGGCCAACGTCCTGACTTTC. Full variable domain (missing parts from reference TRBV2 and TRBJ2-6): EPEVTQTPSHQVTQMGQEVILRCVPISNHLYFYWYRQILGQKVEFLVSFYNNEISEKSEIFDDQFSVERPDGSNFTLKIRSTKLEDSAMYFCALGAGSRGANVLTFGAGSRLTVL.

Details on this clone: Other DNA sequences in this sample translate to the same CDR3. The V and J genes are TRBV5-5 and TRBJ1-3; a weak D match, TRBD1 (5 bases). Trimming shortened V by 3 bases and J by 0 bases, and 10 bases separated the two germline ends. This CDR3 contains 15 residues. Germline-derived CDR1 and CDR2 are SGHKS and YYEKEE (reference sequence). This CDR3 reads CASSWNQGSGNTIYF. CDR3 nucleotides: TGTGCCAGCAGCTGGAACCAGGGCTCTGGAAACACCATATATTTT.

J is TRBJ2-5 and V is TRBV5-1; 9 bases map to TRBD2. This CDR3 has 14 amino acids. Germline V CDR1 and CDR2: SGHRS, YFSETQ. Trimming removed 4 bases from V and 2 bases from J; junction bases left unmatched: 3. In DNA form, the CDR3 reads TGCGCCAGCAGCGGGACTAGCCCTCAAGAGACCCAGTACTTC. Residues: CASSGTSPQETQYF.

V gene TRBV5-1 combines with J gene TRBJ2-5; 7 bases fit TRBD2. The CDR3 covers 15 residues. V lost 2 bases, J lost 1 base, and 5 bases stayed unmatched. Per germline, CDR1 SGHRS and CDR2 YFSETQ. As DNA, the CDR3 is TGCGCCAGCAGCTTCAGCGGGGTCCCCCAAGAGACCCAGTACTTC. Translation: CASSFSGVPQETQYF. Full variable domain (outside the CDR3, taken from reference TRBV5-1 and TRBJ2-5): KAGVTQTPRYLIKTRGQQVTLSCSPISGHRSVSWYQQTPGQGLQFLFEYFSETQRNKGNFPGRFSGRQFSNSRSEMNVSTLELGDSALYLCASSFSGVPQETQYFGPGTRLLVL.